This is a list of T cell receptor beta chains from one sample in a study of T cells after yellow fever vaccination. TCRdb ran MiXCR on the 5' RACE reads and lists one entry per CDR3 protein. The data hold 300,000 to 350,000 distinct CDR3 sequences, with approximately 4% observed a single time. Sequencing was performed on PBMCs, taken 15 days after the yellow fever booster vaccination. These receptor sequences come from a man aged 18-30 years who received the YFV17D yellow fever vaccine. CDR3s include the opening cysteine and the closing phenylalanine or tryptophan. The order of the fields is J gene, V gene, CDR3 protein.

j_call: TRBJ1-6; v_call: TRBV27; cdr3_aa: CASSPPGWGSPLHF
j_call: TRBJ2-1; v_call: TRBV21-1; cdr3_aa: CASSNWSSGGAGNEQFF
j_call: TRBJ2-4; v_call: TRBV24-1; cdr3_aa: CATSDLRQRAKNIQYF
j_call: TRBJ2-6; v_call: TRBV12-3/TRBV12-4; cdr3_aa: CASRAPTGIGANVLTF
j_call: TRBJ2-1; v_call: TRBV7-7; cdr3_aa: CASSQDRGNEQFF
j_call: TRBJ2-7; v_call: TRBV27; cdr3_aa: CASSHSSYEQYF
j_call: TRBJ2-2; v_call: TRBV4-3; cdr3_aa: CASSQDIVGTGTGELFF
j_call: TRBJ2-3; v_call: TRBV9; cdr3_aa: CASSVGAGGNTDTQYF
j_call: TRBJ1-1; v_call: TRBV7-8; cdr3_aa: CASSPAEQTFF
j_call: TRBJ2-4; v_call: TRBV7-9; cdr3_aa: CASSPGGGGIQYF
j_call: TRBJ1-1; v_call: TRBV9; cdr3_aa: CASSEQGSGTEAFF
j_call: TRBJ1-2; v_call: TRBV6-5; cdr3_aa: CASSQTGKGGYTF
j_call: TRBJ1-6; v_call: TRBV12-3/TRBV12-4; cdr3_aa: CASWPGRPEEPLHF
j_call: TRBJ2-3; v_call: TRBV5-1; cdr3_aa: CASSIPTGVVNTQYF
j_call: TRBJ1-1; v_call: TRBV27; cdr3_aa: CASSLSGGAGTEAFF
j_call: TRBJ1-1; v_call: TRBV5-5; cdr3_aa: CASSPPPSQEPEAFF
j_call: TRBJ1-2; v_call: TRBV4-2; cdr3_aa: CASSQEQDYGYTF
j_call: TRBJ2-5; v_call: TRBV12-3/TRBV12-4; cdr3_aa: CASNPSGGSQETQYF
j_call: TRBJ2-3; v_call: TRBV12-5; cdr3_aa: CASGRGNTDTQYF
j_call: TRBJ1-1; v_call: TRBV29-1; cdr3_aa: CSGTVEAFF
j_call: TRBJ2-1; v_call: TRBV4-2; cdr3_aa: CASSQEGTGTTGNEQFF
j_call: TRBJ2-5; v_call: TRBV7-2; cdr3_aa: CASSFQGGRGETQYF
j_call: TRBJ2-3; v_call: TRBV24-1; cdr3_aa: CATSDSSEARSNTQYF
j_call: TRBJ2-1; v_call: TRBV6-6; cdr3_aa: CASSYSSINNEQFF
j_call: TRBJ1-1; v_call: TRBV6-6; cdr3_aa: CASSAQGTAEAFF
j_call: TRBJ2-3; v_call: TRBV4-1; cdr3_aa: CASSQDFDTQYF
j_call: TRBJ1-2; v_call: TRBV4-3; cdr3_aa: CASSQNIDYGYTF
j_call: TRBJ2-1; v_call: TRBV3-1; cdr3_aa: CASSQSSGNEQFF
j_call: TRBJ1-1; v_call: TRBV29-1; cdr3_aa: CSVERANTEAFF
j_call: TRBJ2-7; v_call: TRBV7-2; cdr3_aa: CASSSRMGGEQYF
j_call: TRBJ2-6; v_call: TRBV6-5; cdr3_aa: CASTPNGANVLTF
j_call: TRBJ2-7; v_call: TRBV5-5; cdr3_aa: CASSLEGGQYSYEQYF
j_call: TRBJ2-3; v_call: TRBV25-1; cdr3_aa: CASSPRRGLTSTDTQYF
j_call: TRBJ1-1; v_call: TRBV21-1; cdr3_aa: CASSKTGAVGTEAFF
j_call: TRBJ1-1; v_call: TRBV29-1; cdr3_aa: CSVPDPDRASPEAFF
j_call: TRBJ1-4; v_call: TRBV12-3/TRBV12-4; cdr3_aa: CASSLDSQGGLFF
j_call: TRBJ2-1; v_call: TRBV3-1; cdr3_aa: CASSHDPGLEGNEQFF
j_call: TRBJ2-2; v_call: TRBV30; cdr3_aa: CAWSPGTAGELFF
j_call: TRBJ2-3; v_call: TRBV4-2; cdr3_aa: CASSQEGRDSNTQYF
j_call: TRBJ1-3; v_call: TRBV6-5; cdr3_aa: CASRLTGSGNTIYF
j_call: TRBJ1-3; v_call: TRBV7-6; cdr3_aa: CASSWDSNGNTIYF
j_call: TRBJ2-3; v_call: TRBV12-3/TRBV12-4; cdr3_aa: CASKRGRGADTQYF
j_call: TRBJ2-2; v_call: TRBV20-1; cdr3_aa: CSATSGDSTGELFF
j_call: TRBJ1-6; v_call: TRBV25-1; cdr3_aa: CASSEFRGGPGSPLHF
j_call: TRBJ2-3; v_call: TRBV6-2/TRBV6-3; cdr3_aa: CASTPRRGGDTQYF
j_call: TRBJ2-5; v_call: TRBV28; cdr3_aa: CASSSPHYKRYQETQYF
j_call: TRBJ2-3; v_call: TRBV6-5; cdr3_aa: CASSLQGLIDTQYF
j_call: TRBJ2-1; v_call: TRBV5-1; cdr3_aa: CASSLEGAQFF
j_call: TRBJ1-3; v_call: TRBV7-9; cdr3_aa: CASSLIQASGNTIYF
j_call: TRBJ2-1; v_call: TRBV4-2; cdr3_aa: CASSQGGLDEQFF
j_call: TRBJ1-4; v_call: TRBV12-3/TRBV12-4; cdr3_aa: CASSDGRGYEKLFF
j_call: TRBJ2-1; v_call: TRBV18; cdr3_aa: CASSPGTGYNNEQFF
j_call: TRBJ1-5; v_call: TRBV5-6; cdr3_aa: CASSLGRAIHQPQHF